These 9 T cell receptor beta chains were all obtained from the same sample, sequenced in a study of cytomegalovirus exposure and HLA in healthy donors. Vbeta (60) and Jbeta (13) primers were used in the PCR. TCRdb keeps only in-frame clones here, not all; method: immunoSEQ multiplex PCR. Among 74,000 or so clones listed, around 80% were seen once. Material: PBMCs. These receptors all come from a man between 50 and 59 years old in good health and CMV-seropositive.

The chain is built from TRBV7-9 and TRBJ2-5; tentative D call: TRBD2 (6 bases). Between the trimmed V and J ends, which lost 4 bases and 7 bases, there was a span of 19 bases. Germline-derived CDR1 and CDR2 are SEHNR and FQNEAQ (reference sequence). This CDR3 contains 15 residues. The CDR3 DNA follows: TGTGCCAGCAGCTATCCGGAGGGCCGGTCGGGGACCCAGTACTTC. Protein product: CASSYPEGRSGTQYF. The full variable domain, completed using reference TRBV7-9 and TRBJ2-5, is DTGVSQNPRHKITKRGQNVTFRCDPISEHNRLYWYRQTLGQGPEFLTYFQNEAQLEKSRLLSDRFSAERPKGSFSTLEIQRTEQGDSAMYLCASSYPEGRSGTQYFGPGTRLLVL.

Only one count was recorded for this clone. The V call is TRBV18, the J call TRBJ2-7, with 9 bases identical to TRBD2. Trimming removed 2 bases from V and 5 bases from J; junction bases left unmatched: 4. In germline, CDR1 is KGHSH, CDR2 LQKENI. The CDR3 has 14 amino acids. The CDR3 DNA reads as TGTGCCAGCTCACCAACTAGCGGGCACCACGAGCAGTACTTC. This sequence encodes CASSPTSGHHEQYF.

This clone was picked up one time. The V gene is TRBV29-1, the J gene TRBJ2-7; D is possibly TRBD2 (6 bases). This CDR3 region has 15 residues. Germline V gene lookup returns CDR1 SQVTM and CDR2 ANQGSEA. V lost 4 bases and J 0 bases, leaving 16 bases between the germline ends. The CDR3 nucleotides read TGCAGCGTTGTTGGTTCCGGGGGACCCTCCTACGAGCAGTACTTC. Protein sequence: CSVVGSGGPSYEQYF.

This clone was recorded only once. The V and J genes are TRBV2 and TRBJ1-5; TRBD1 might be the D (5 bases). CDR1 is SNHLY, CDR2 FYNNEI, per germline. The CDR3 loop spans 15 amino acids. Trimming pared 2 bases from V and 2 bases from J, leaving 10 bases between. The chain's CDR3 is CASSESQGGNQPQHF. CDR3 DNA: TGTGCCAGCAGTGAAAGCCAGGGTGGCAATCAGCCCCAGCATTTT.

The V gene is TRBV7-6, the J gene TRBJ2-3, with 10 bases fitting TRBD2. CDR1 is SGHVS and CDR2 is FNYEAQ in the germline V gene. Unmatched junction bases numbered 9, after V lost 5 bases and J lost 1 base. The CDR3 has 17 amino acids. This CDR3 reads CASSPGAGTSGTDTQYF. In nucleotides, the CDR3 is TGTGCCAGCAGCCCCGGTGCCGGGACTAGCGGCACAGATACGCAGTATTTT.

The gene calls are TRBV7-2 and TRBJ2-2; the D gene is possibly TRBD1 (6 bases). V was shortened by 0 bases and J by 14 bases, with 13 bases between the two germline ends. Germline V gene data show CDR1 as SGHTA and CDR2 as FQGNSA. The CDR3 is 13 residues long. The DNA of the CDR3 is TGTGCCAGCAGCTTAGCGGTCCAGGGGCGCCTGTTTTTT. Translated: CASSLAVQGRLFF.

This clone came up once. This chain links TRBV5-1 with TRBJ2-5; 12 bases are a match to TRBD2. The assigned J gene may be wrong: the sequence end matches TRBJ2-7 better. The germline gives CDR1 SGHRS, CDR2 YFSETQ. CDR3 length: 15 residues. CDR3 region: CASSFLAGGTYEQYF. CDR3 bases: TGCGCCAGCAGCTTTCTAGCGGGAGGGACCTACGAGCAGTACTTC.

The genes are TRBV6-5 and TRBJ2-2; TRBD2 aligns across 8 bases. The CDR3 loop spans 13 amino acids. CDR1 is MNHEY and CDR2 is SVGAGI in the germline V gene. V lost 8 bases to trimming and J lost 8 bases; unmatched junction nucleotides: 7. The CDR3 coding sequence is TGTGCCAGCCTCCGACTAGCGAGGGGGGAGCTGTTTTTT. It codes for CASLRLARGELFF.

The sample holds a few counts of this clone. The chain links TRBV4-1 to TRBJ1-1; maybe TRBD1 (6 bases). This CDR3 spans 12 amino acids. The germline CDR1 and CDR2 sequences are MGHRA and YSYEKL. V lost 0 bases and J lost 11, with 10 bases in between. CDR3 protein: CASSQDPRGAFF. The CDR3, as DNA: TGCGCCAGCAGCCAAGATCCGAGGGGGGCTTTCTTT.